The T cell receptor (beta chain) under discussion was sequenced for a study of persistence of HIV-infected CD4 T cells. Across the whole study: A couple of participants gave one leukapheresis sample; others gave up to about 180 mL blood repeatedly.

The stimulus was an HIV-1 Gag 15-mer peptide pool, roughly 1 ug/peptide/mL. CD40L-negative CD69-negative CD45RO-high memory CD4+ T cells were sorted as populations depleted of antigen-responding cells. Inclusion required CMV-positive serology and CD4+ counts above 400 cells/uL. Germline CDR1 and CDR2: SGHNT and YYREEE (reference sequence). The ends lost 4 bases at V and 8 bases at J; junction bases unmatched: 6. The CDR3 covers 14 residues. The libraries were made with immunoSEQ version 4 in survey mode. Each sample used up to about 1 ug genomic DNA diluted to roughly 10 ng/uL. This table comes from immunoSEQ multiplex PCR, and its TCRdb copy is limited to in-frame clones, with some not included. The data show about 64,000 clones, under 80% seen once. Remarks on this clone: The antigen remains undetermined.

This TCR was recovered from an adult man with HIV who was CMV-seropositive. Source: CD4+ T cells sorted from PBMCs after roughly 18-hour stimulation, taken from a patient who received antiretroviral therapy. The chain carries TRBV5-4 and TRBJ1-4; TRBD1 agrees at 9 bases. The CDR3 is CASSETGGNEKLFF. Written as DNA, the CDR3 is TGTGCCAGCAGCGAGACAGGGGGGAACGAAAAACTGTTTTTT.